These 32 T cell receptor beta chains were all obtained from the same sample, sequenced in a study of cytomegalovirus exposure and HLA in healthy donors. With 60 Vbeta and 13 Jbeta primers, the PCR was carried out. This table comes from immunoSEQ multiplex PCR, and its TCRdb copy is limited to in-frame clones, with some not included. The data contain 95,000 to 120,000 clones, about 79% of them singletons. The sequenced sample consisted of PBMCs. Source of these receptors: a young woman in good health and CMV-seronegative.

The chain employs TRBV5-1 and TRBJ2-1, with a tentative D call TRBD2 (5 bases). Per germline, CDR1 SGHRS and CDR2 YFSETQ. The CDR3 extends over 12 amino acids. The V end was cut by 0 bases, the J end by 7 bases, with 5 bases between. CDR3 loop: CASSLGENEQFF. CDR3 bases: TGCGCCAGCAGCTTGGGGGAGAATGAGCAGTTCTTC.

Here the CDR3 reads CAWSVNGAGGSPLHF. In nucleotides, the CDR3 is TGTGCCTGGAGTGTAAACGGGGCAGGGGGTTCACCCCTCCACTTT. This rearrangement joins TRBV30 to TRBJ1-6, with TRBD1 identical over 7 bases. V was clipped by 0 bases and J by 9 bases; unmatched bases: 8. The CDR3 runs 15 residues. Germline V gives CDR1 GTSNPN, CDR2 SVGIG (reference sequence).

V usage is TRBV9 and J usage is TRBJ2-5; D uncertain. V was trimmed by 0 bases and J by 0 bases, leaving 6 bases between them. The CDR3 totals 14 residues. CDR1 SGDLS and CDR2 YYNGEE come from the germline V gene. CDR3 region: CASSVVSNQETQYF. The CDR3, as DNA: TGTGCCAGCAGCGTAGTCAGTAACCAAGAGACCCAGTACTTC.

V usage is TRBV5-5 and J usage is TRBJ1-1; D is possibly TRBD1 (5 bases). V was shortened by 0 bases and J by 7 bases, with 19 bases between the two germline ends. Germline lookup yields CDR1 SGHKS and CDR2 YYEKEE (reference sequence). The CDR3 covers 16 residues. In DNA form, the CDR3 reads TGTGCCAGCAGCTTGGAGGTCGGTACAGGAGAAGATGAAGCTTTCTTT. This encodes CASSLEVGTGEDEAFF.

The V gene is TRBV5-1, the J gene TRBJ2-3; 8 positions match TRBD2. J lost 5 bases, V lost 4 bases, and 9 bases had no gene match. The CDR3 loop spans 15 amino acids. Germline V gene data show CDR1 as SGHRS and CDR2 as YFSETQ. CDR3 in amino acids: CASSIGGGRVDTQYF. CDR3 bases: TGCGCCAGCAGCATCGGGGGGGGCCGGGTAGATACGCAGTATTTT.

The V and J genes are TRBV4-1 and TRBJ2-5, with D perhaps TRBD2 (5 bases). The germline gives CDR1 MGHRA, CDR2 YSYEKL. The ends were cut back, 4 bases at V and 2 bases at J, with 14 bases in the middle. The CDR3 has 15 residues. The CDR3 is CASSPGGRGQETQYF. The CDR3 DNA sequence: TGCGCCAGCAGCCCAGGCGGACGGGGACAAGAGACCCAGTACTTC.

This clone was seen only a few times. This chain connects TRBV4-1 to TRBJ2-3; TRBD2 matches at 8 bases. Trimming cost V 2 bases and J 2 bases; bases outside gene matches: 3. Germline CDR1 and CDR2: MGHRA and YSYEKL. CDR3 length equals 15 residues. As DNA, the CDR3 is TGCGCCAGCAGCCAATTACTAGCGGCCACAGATACGCAGTATTTT. Amino acid sequence: CASSQLLAATDTQYF.

Concerning this clone itself: Mismatch with germline at one junction end may stem from a read error. The CDR3 loop reads CASSYSGTGQREVLF. CDR3 sequence (DNA): TGTGCCAGCAGTTACTCCGGGACAGGGCAGCGGGAGGTACTCTTC. The V call is TRBV27, the J call TRBJ2-1; D might be TRBD1 or TRBD2, each matching 9 bases. The CDR3 is 15 residues long. Germline CDR1 and CDR2: MNHEY and SMNVEV (reference sequence).

The chain couples TRBV2 to TRBJ2-3; the D is unclear. V lost 4 bases and J 3 bases, leaving 14 bases between the germline ends. CDR3 length: 15 amino acids. CDR1 SNHLY and CDR2 FYNNEI come from the germline V gene. The DNA of the CDR3 is TGTGCCAGCAGTGCGACAAGACCATCGACAGATACGCAGTATTTT. It is translated as CASSATRPSTDTQYF.

This chain links TRBV5-6 with TRBJ1-2; TRBD1 is a possible D gene (6 bases). The CDR3 runs 15 residues. Germline CDR1 reads SGHDT; CDR2 reads YYEEEE. Trimming shortened V by 0 bases and J by 7 bases, and 16 bases separated the two germline ends. This CDR3 reads CASSLGARGFGGYTF. The CDR3 nucleotides are TGTGCCAGCAGCTTGGGAGCCAGGGGCTTTGGTGGCTACACCTTC.

This clone occurred once. This chain uses TRBV19 with TRBJ2-6; 13 bases agree with TRBD2. Germline loops: CDR1 LNHDA, CDR2 SQIVND (reference sequence). Trimming took 8 bases from V and 0 from J; bases not matched to a gene: 19. The CDR3 totals 22 residues. CDR3 amino acids: CASCWRQGVLAGGPSGANVLTF. In nucleotides, the CDR3 is TGTGCCAGTTGTTGGAGACAGGGGGTACTAGCGGGAGGGCCCTCTGGGGCCAACGTCCTGACTTTC.

This rearrangement joins TRBV7-7 to TRBJ2-3; 7 nucleotides agree with TRBD2. Germline V CDR1 and CDR2: SSHAT, FNYEAQ (reference sequence). This CDR3 is 15 amino acids long. V shed 2 bases, J shed 1 base, and the junction held 3 bases outside the gene matches. CDR3 amino acids: CASSLSAGGTDTQYF. For the CDR3, the DNA is TGTGCCAGCAGCTTATCGGCGGGGGGCACAGATACGCAGTATTTT.

The chain recombines TRBV7-2 with TRBJ2-1, with 11 bases matching TRBD2. CDR1 is SGHTA and CDR2 is FQGNSA in the germline V gene. Unmatched junction bases numbered 3, after V lost 5 bases and J lost 6 bases. The CDR3 totals 14 residues. CDR3: CASSPGLAVNEQFF. The CDR3 DNA reads TGTGCCAGCAGCCCGGGACTAGCGGTCAATGAGCAGTTCTTC. The full variable domain, its missing parts supplied by reference TRBV7-2 and TRBJ2-1, is GAGVSQSPSNKVTEKGKDVELRCDPISGHTALYWYRQSLGQGLEFLIYFQGNSAPDKSGLPSDRFSAERTGGSVSTLTIQRTQQEDSAVYLCASSPGLAVNEQFFGPGTRLTVL.

Here the CDR3 reads CASLEAKTRSGNTIYF. The CDR3, as DNA: TGTGCCAGCTTAGAAGCAAAGACACGCTCTGGAAACACCATATATTTT. The chain links TRBV18 to TRBJ1-3, with D unresolved. V gave up 7 bases and J gave up 0 bases, with 16 bases separating them. CDR1 is KGHSH, CDR2 LQKENI, per germline. The CDR3 covers 16 residues.

This rearrangement joins TRBV13 to TRBJ1-3, with 11 bases aligning to TRBD1. Losses at the gene ends were 7 bases for V and 2 bases for J; bases not matched to a gene: 4. There are 15 residues in the CDR3. Germline V lookup: CDR1 PRHDT, CDR2 FYEKMQ (reference sequence). The CDR3: CASTWDRGAGNTIYF. CDR3 nucleotides: TGTGCCAGCACATGGGACAGGGGGGCTGGAAACACCATATATTTT.

In its sample, this clone was seen once. The chain couples TRBV28 to TRBJ2-4; 8 bases are a match to TRBD1. There are 17 residues in the CDR3. V shed 2 bases, J shed 2 bases, and the junction held 8 bases outside the gene matches. Germline V gives CDR1 MDHEN, CDR2 SYDVKM. This chain's CDR3 is CASSLRRTGRSKNIQYF. The CDR3 coding sequence is TGTGCCAGCAGTTTAAGGCGGACAGGGAGGTCCAAAAACATTCAGTACTTC.

The chain employs TRBV7-2 and TRBJ1-5, with D hard to call. The CDR3 loop spans 15 amino acids. Germline V gene data show CDR1 as SGHTA and CDR2 as FQGNSA. The V and J ends lost 3 bases and 1 base respectively, with 10 bases between them. The CDR3, as DNA: TGTGCCAGCAGCTTCACCGGAGTGAGCAATCAGCCCCAGCATTTT. This gives the protein CASSFTGVSNQPQHF. Full variable domain (missing parts from reference TRBV7-2 and TRBJ1-5): GAGVSQSPSNKVTEKGKDVELRCDPISGHTALYWYRQSLGQGLEFLIYFQGNSAPDKSGLPSDRFSAERTGGSVSTLTIQRTQQEDSAVYLCASSFTGVSNQPQHFGDGTRLSIL.

The gene calls are TRBV5-4 and TRBJ1-1; D is unresolved. CDR3 size: 13 residues. The V end was cut by 4 bases, the J end by 0 bases, with 7 bases between. Germline CDR1 and CDR2: SGHNT and YYREEE (reference sequence). This chain's CDR3 is CASSATVNTEAFF. The CDR3 DNA is TGTGCCAGCAGCGCCACGGTGAACACTGAAGCTTTCTTT. The complete variable domain, with remaining parts taken from reference TRBV5-4 and TRBJ1-1, reads ETGVTQSPTHLIKTRGQQVTLRCSSQSGHNTVSWYQQALGQGPQFIFQYYREEENGRGNFPPRFSGLQFPNYSSELNVNALELDDSALYLCASSATVNTEAFFGQGTRLTVV.

The CDR3 DNA is TGTGCCAGCAGCCAGGCGAGGAGAGAGTACAATGAGCAGTTCTTC. It translates to CASSQARREYNEQFF. The chain employs TRBV14 and TRBJ2-1; D unresolved. The germline V gene encodes CDR1 SGHDN and CDR2 FVKESK. Trimming pared 3 bases from V and 4 bases from J, leaving 13 bases between. This CDR3 region has 15 residues.

The gene calls are TRBV9 and TRBJ2-1; TRBD1 matches at 9 bases. With 2 bases clipped from V and 10 bases from J, the junction kept 7 bases outside the gene matches. The CDR3 extends over 14 amino acids. In germline, CDR1 is SGDLS, CDR2 YYNGEE. For the CDR3, the DNA is TGTGCCAGCAGCGTGGGGACAGGGCCGGCGGAGCAGTTCTTC. Its translation: CASSVGTGPAEQFF.

The chain couples TRBV6-4 to TRBJ2-7, with 9 bases lining up with TRBD1. The germline V gene encodes CDR1 MRHNA and CDR2 SNTAGT. J lost 5 bases, V lost 4 bases, and 9 bases had no gene match. This CDR3 has 15 amino acids. The CDR3 DNA reads TGTGCCAGCAGTGCATTTGTGGGACAGGGTAACGAGCAGTACTTC. Encoded protein: CASSAFVGQGNEQYF.

This clone appeared a single time. This sequence joins TRBV27 and TRBJ1-6; D unclear. Germline CDR1 and CDR2: MNHEY and SMNVEV (reference sequence). V lost 11 bases, J lost 4 bases, and 15 bases lay in between. The CDR3 contains 14 residues. CDR3 residues: CAPQANLYNSPLHF. The CDR3 coding sequence is TGTGCCCCCCAGGCGAATTTATATAATTCACCCCTCCACTTT.

This clone was found a few times. This chain uses TRBV30 with TRBJ1-3, with D perhaps matching TRBD1 (5 bases). The CDR3 extends over 15 amino acids. V dropped 4 bases and J dropped 1 base, with 14 bases sitting between them. Germline V gene data show CDR1 as GTSNPN and CDR2 as SVGIG (reference sequence). The CDR3 bases are TGTGCCTGGACCCGGGGGGAGGTATCTGGAAACACCATATATTTT. Its protein product is CAWTRGEVSGNTIYF.

Concerning this clone: The conserved phenylalanine or tryptophan is not found at the CDR3 terminus, so this likely reflects a read error. Because the CDR3's place on the DNA is in doubt, the DNA is left out and the CDR3 is given as listed by TCRdb. The CDR3 spells CASSFTGGPQRAL. The genes are TRBV5-8 and TRBJ1-1; the table's D call of TRBD1 was not tested on the DNA. The CDR3 sequence runs 13 residues, both termini included. Germline CDR1 reads SGHTS; CDR2 reads YDEGEE.

In DNA form, the CDR3 reads TGTGCCAGCAGAATACAGAACACTGAAGCTTTCTTT. This sequence encodes CASRIQNTEAFF. The chain is built from TRBV6-1 and TRBJ1-1; D not resolved. The CDR3 length is 12 residues. CDR1 is MNHNS, CDR2 SASEGT, per germline. The ends were cut back, 6 bases at V and 1 base at J, with 6 bases in the middle.

The chain links TRBV2 to TRBJ1-4, with TRBD1 matching 7 bases. Per germline, CDR1 SNHLY and CDR2 FYNNEI. Trimming cost V 5 bases and J 8 bases; bases outside gene matches: 8. This CDR3 has 14 amino acids. In nucleotides, the CDR3 is TGTGCCAGCAGTTCGACAGGGATAGGGGAAAAACTGTTTTTT. It is translated as CASSSTGIGEKLFF. The entire variable domain, with the rest obtained from reference TRBV2 and TRBJ1-4, is as follows: EPEVTQTPSHQVTQMGQEVILRCVPISNHLYFYWYRQILGQKVEFLVSFYNNEISEKSEIFDDQFSVERPDGSNFTLKIRSTKLEDSAMYFCASSSTGIGEKLFFGSGTQLSVL.

J is TRBJ2-2 and V is TRBV7-9; no reliable D call. The germline CDR1 and CDR2 sequences are SEHNR and FQNEAQ (reference sequence). V was shortened by 4 bases and J by 1 base, with 7 bases between the two germline ends. The CDR3 length is 14 residues. The CDR3 coding sequence is TGTGCCAGCAGCTCCCTTAAGAACACCGGGGAGCTGTTTTTT. Protein product: CASSSLKNTGELFF.

J is TRBJ1-5 and V is TRBV6-1, with D hard to call. The CDR3 runs 16 residues. V shed 1 base and J shed 2 bases, with 12 bases lying between them. Germline lookup yields CDR1 MNHNS and CDR2 SASEGT. CDR3 amino acids: CASSEGPGEGNQPQHF. Written as DNA, the CDR3 is TGTGCCAGCAGTGAAGGCCCCGGGGAGGGCAATCAGCCCCAGCATTTT.

DNA for the CDR3: TGTGCCAGCAGTACACAGGGGAACACTGAAGCTTTCTTT. This translates into CASSTQGNTEAFF. This chain connects TRBV7-9 to TRBJ1-1; tentative D call: TRBD1 (6 bases). The CDR3 runs 13 residues. In germline, CDR1 is SEHNR, CDR2 FQNEAQ (reference sequence). Trimming shortened V by 6 bases and J by 1 base, and 9 bases separated the two germline ends.

V usage is TRBV28 and J usage is TRBJ2-7; TRBD1 is a possible D gene (6 bases). Germline loops: CDR1 MDHEN, CDR2 SYDVKM. V gave up 8 bases and J gave up 6 bases, with 23 bases separating them. This CDR3 is 15 amino acids long. The CDR3 coding sequence is TGTGCCAGCTCCTTTACCAGGGACATTAACCGCGAGCAGTACTTC. It is translated as CASSFTRDINREQYF.

CDR3 coding DNA: TGTGCCAGCAGCTTAGTGGGGGGGTCGAATGAAAAACTGTTTTTT. Its protein product is CASSLVGGSNEKLFF. This chain connects TRBV7-9 to TRBJ1-4; maybe TRBD1 (5 bases). This CDR3 spans 15 amino acids. CDR1 is SEHNR and CDR2 is FQNEAQ in the germline V gene (reference sequence). The V gene lost 1 base and the J gene lost 5 bases, with 11 bases spanning the gap.

V gene TRBV2 combines with J gene TRBJ2-7, with TRBD2 matching 9 bases. After removal of 9 bases from V and 2 bases from J, the junction contained 5 bases not matched to a gene. CDR1 SNHLY and CDR2 FYNNEI come from the germline V gene. The CDR3 sequence is 13 residues long. The CDR3 DNA sequence: TGTGCCAGGGGCGGGAGGGCTACCTACGAGCAGTACTTC. It is translated as CARGGRATYEQYF. Drawing the rest from reference TRBV2 and TRBJ2-7, the complete variable domain is EPEVTQTPSHQVTQMGQEVILRCVPISNHLYFYWYRQILGQKVEFLVSFYNNEISEKSEIFDDQFSVERPDGSNFTLKIRSTKLEDSAMYFCARGGRATYEQYFGPGTRLTVT.